A selection of T cell receptor beta chains follows, all from one sample in a study of T cell responses to AZD1222 COVID-19 vaccine. Generated by immunoSEQ multiplex PCR, the TCRdb table keeps only in-frame clones and is missing some. This sample has about 180,000 clones, with about 91% found just once. The specimen was peripheral blood, collected on day 0 of AZD1222 vaccination. The origin of the receptors is an adult in good health. Both conserved end residues are part of each CDR3. Each record gives: CDR3 protein, CDR3 DNA, D gene, J gene, clone size, V gene, CDR3 length. A D gene is named only where the DNA matches it firmly. Clone size is not always given. Where it is, it says once, few, many or a class for expanded clones.

CDR3aa: CASSPRIADNEKLFF
CDR3nt: TGTGCCAGCAGCCCCCGAATAGCGGATAATGAAAAACTGTTTTTT
d_gene: NA
j_gene: TRBJ1-4
abundance: NA
v_gene: TRBV5-6
len: 15

CDR3aa: CASSLDPGGEETQYF
CDR3nt: TGTGCTAGCAGCTTAGACCCCGGCGGGGAGGAGACCCAGTACTTC
d_gene: NA
j_gene: TRBJ2-5
abundance: NA
v_gene: TRBV7-7
len: 15

CDR3aa: CASSVRSSEQFF
CDR3nt: TGTGCCAGCAGCGTACGAAGTAGTGAGCAGTTCTTC
d_gene: NA
j_gene: TRBJ2-1
abundance: once
v_gene: TRBV9
len: 12

CDR3aa: CASSAGDSYNSPLHF
CDR3nt: TGTGCCAGCAGTGCCGGGGACAGTTATAATTCACCCCTCCACTTT
d_gene: TRBD1
j_gene: TRBJ1-6
abundance: NA
v_gene: TRBV6-4
len: 15

CDR3aa: CASSGSHYEQYF
CDR3nt: TGTGCCAGCAGCGGGAGTCACTACGAGCAGTACTTC
d_gene: NA
j_gene: TRBJ2-7
abundance: NA
v_gene: TRBV6-7
len: 12

CDR3aa: CASSLTGVSYEQYF
CDR3nt: TGTGCCAGTAGTTTGACAGGGGTCTCTTACGAGCAGTACTTC
d_gene: TRBD1
j_gene: TRBJ2-7
abundance: few
v_gene: TRBV19
len: 14

CDR3aa: CASTPLDGKGTEAFF
CDR3nt: TGTGCCAGCACCCCCCTTGACGGGAAGGGCACTGAAGCTTTCTTT
d_gene: NA
j_gene: TRBJ1-1
abundance: few
v_gene: TRBV2
len: 15

CDR3aa: CASSWGAGTGELFF
CDR3nt: TGTGCCAGCAGTTGGGGCGCAGGTACCGGGGAGCTGTTTTTT
d_gene: NA
j_gene: TRBJ2-2
abundance: NA
v_gene: TRBV7-2
len: 14

CDR3aa: CASGTGEGSPLHF
CDR3nt: TGTGCCAGCGGGACAGGGGAAGGTTCACCCCTCCACTTT
d_gene: TRBD1
j_gene: TRBJ1-6
abundance: NA
v_gene: TRBV6-1
len: 13

CDR3aa: CSASETGGEQYF
CDR3nt: TGCAGTGCTAGTGAGACAGGTGGCGAGCAGTACTTC
d_gene: NA
j_gene: TRBJ2-7
abundance: NA
v_gene: TRBV20-1
len: 12

CDR3aa: CASSQSLTPTDTQYF
CDR3nt: TGCGCCAGCAGTCAATCCCTGACCCCCACCGATACGCAGTATTTT
d_gene: NA
j_gene: TRBJ2-3
abundance: NA
v_gene: TRBV23-1
len: 15

CDR3aa: CASSGTGLNTEAFF
CDR3nt: TGTGCCAGCTCAGGGACAGGCCTGAACACTGAAGCTTTCTTT
d_gene: TRBD1
j_gene: TRBJ1-1
abundance: NA
v_gene: TRBV18
len: 14

CDR3aa: CSAPGDQPQHF
CDR3nt: TGCAGTGCCCCGGGAGACCAGCCCCAGCATTTT
d_gene: NA
j_gene: TRBJ1-5
abundance: NA
v_gene: TRBV20-1
len: 11

CDR3aa: CASLGHRQETQYF
CDR3nt: TGTGCAAGTCTCGGGCACAGGCAAGAGACCCAGTACTTC
d_gene: NA
j_gene: TRBJ2-5
abundance: NA
v_gene: TRBV12-2
len: 13

CDR3aa: CATSRDLGLSEKLFF
CDR3nt: TGTGCCACCAGCAGAGATCTGGGGCTGAGTGAAAAACTGTTTTTT
d_gene: NA
j_gene: TRBJ1-4
abundance: NA
v_gene: TRBV15
len: 15

CDR3aa: CASSAIPRDRFSEQYF
CDR3nt: TGTGCCAGCAGCGCCATCCCCCGGGACAGATTCTCCGAGCAGTACTTC
d_gene: TRBD1
j_gene: TRBJ2-7
abundance: NA
v_gene: TRBV7-8
len: 16

CDR3aa: CASSQDRGPTEAFF
CDR3nt: TGTGCCAGCAGTCAGGACAGGGGGCCCACTGAAGCTTTCTTT
d_gene: TRBD1
j_gene: TRBJ1-1
abundance: NA
v_gene: TRBV3-1/TRBV3-2
len: 14

CDR3aa: CASSVEQGVSPLHF
CDR3nt: TGTGCCAGCAGCGTAGAACAGGGAGTCTCACCCCTCCACTTT
d_gene: NA
j_gene: TRBJ1-6
abundance: NA
v_gene: TRBV9
len: 14

CDR3aa: CASSQAGEDQPQHF
CDR3nt: TGCGCCAGCAGCCAAGCAGGGGAAGATCAGCCCCAGCATTTT
d_gene: NA
j_gene: TRBJ1-5
abundance: NA
v_gene: TRBV4-1
len: 14

CDR3aa: CASSSTNTGELFF
CDR3nt: TGTGCCAGCAGCTCAACGAACACCGGGGAGCTGTTTTTT
d_gene: NA
j_gene: TRBJ2-2
abundance: NA
v_gene: TRBV11-2
len: 13

CDR3aa: CASSVGGDGVSEAFF
CDR3nt: TGTGCCAGCAGCGTAGGAGGGGATGGAGTTTCTGAAGCTTTCTTT
d_gene: NA
j_gene: TRBJ1-1
abundance: NA
v_gene: TRBV9
len: 15

CDR3aa: CAISELARRDEKLFF
CDR3nt: TGTGCCATCAGTGAGTTGGCCCGACGGGATGAAAAACTGTTTTTT
d_gene: NA
j_gene: TRBJ1-4
abundance: NA
v_gene: TRBV10-3
len: 15

CDR3aa: CASSLVISGRADTQYF
CDR3nt: TGCGCCAGCAGCTTGGTTATTAGCGGGAGAGCAGATACGCAGTATTTT
d_gene: TRBD2
j_gene: TRBJ2-3
abundance: NA
v_gene: TRBV5-1
len: 16

CDR3aa: CASSIGAEEAFF
CDR3nt: TGTGCCAGTAGTATAGGGGCGGAGGAAGCTTTCTTT
d_gene: NA
j_gene: TRBJ1-1
abundance: NA
v_gene: TRBV19
len: 12

CDR3aa: CASSTRGHRYEQYF
CDR3nt: TGTGCCAGCAGCACGAGGGGACACCGATACGAGCAGTACTTC
d_gene: NA
j_gene: TRBJ2-7
abundance: NA
v_gene: TRBV5-6
len: 14